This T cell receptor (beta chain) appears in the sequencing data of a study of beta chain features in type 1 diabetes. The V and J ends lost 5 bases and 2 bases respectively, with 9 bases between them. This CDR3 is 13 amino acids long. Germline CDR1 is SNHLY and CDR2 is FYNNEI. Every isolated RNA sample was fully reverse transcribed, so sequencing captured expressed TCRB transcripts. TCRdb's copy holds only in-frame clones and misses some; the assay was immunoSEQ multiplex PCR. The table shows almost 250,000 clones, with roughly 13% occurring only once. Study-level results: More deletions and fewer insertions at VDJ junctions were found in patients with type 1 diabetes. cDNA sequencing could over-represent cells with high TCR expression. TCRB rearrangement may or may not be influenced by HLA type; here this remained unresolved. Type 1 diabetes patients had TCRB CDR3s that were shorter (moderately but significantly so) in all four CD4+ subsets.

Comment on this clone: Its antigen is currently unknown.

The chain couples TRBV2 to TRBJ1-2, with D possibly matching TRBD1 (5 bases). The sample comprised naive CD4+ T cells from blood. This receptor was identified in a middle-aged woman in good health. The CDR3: CASSLDSNYGYTF. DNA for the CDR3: TGTGCCAGCAGTTTAGACAGCAACTATGGCTACACCTTC.